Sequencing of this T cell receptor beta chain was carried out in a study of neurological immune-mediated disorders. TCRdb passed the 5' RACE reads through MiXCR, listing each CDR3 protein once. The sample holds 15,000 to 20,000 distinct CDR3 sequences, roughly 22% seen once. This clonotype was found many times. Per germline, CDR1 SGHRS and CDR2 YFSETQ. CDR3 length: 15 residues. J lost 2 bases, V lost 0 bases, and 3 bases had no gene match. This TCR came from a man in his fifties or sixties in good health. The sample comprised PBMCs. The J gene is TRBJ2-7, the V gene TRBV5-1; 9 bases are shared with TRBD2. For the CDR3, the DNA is TGCGCCAGCAGCTTGGGGGCGGGAGGGCCCTACGAGCAGTACTTC. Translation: CASSLGAGGPYEQYF.